The next 4 T cell receptor beta chains were all read from a single sample in a study of Tregs in tolerant kidney transplant recipients. Data came from immunoSEQ multiplex PCR; TCRdb stores just in-frame clones and leaves some out. This sample carries about 88,000 clones, about 92% of them seen once, and the ten largest clones take roughly 5%. Material for sequencing was CD8+ T cells from blood. The receptors were sampled from a human donor in good health.

As to this clone: The CDR3 does not end in the conserved phenylalanine or tryptophan, so this is likely a read error. The V call is TRBV2, the J call TRBJ1-5, with D maybe TRBD1 (6 bases). CDR3 length: 17 amino acids. Looked up from germline, CDR1 is SNHLY and CDR2 is FYNNEI. Trimming stripped 5 bases from V and 0 bases from J, with 17 bases between. The CDR3 reads CASSTYRDKHSNQPQHL. CDR3 nucleotides: TGTGCCAGCAGTACATACCGGGACAAACATAGCAATCAGCCCCAGCATCTT.

The rearrangement uses TRBV6-1 and TRBJ1-1; the D is unclear. The germline V and J ends were trimmed by 1 base and 0 bases, with 9 bases remaining between them. The CDR3 is 15 amino acids. CDR1 and CDR2 from the germline V gene are MNHNS and SASEGT. The CDR3 sequence: CASSEGPVMNTEAFF. For the CDR3, the DNA is TGTGCCAGCAGTGAAGGTCCAGTCATGAACACTGAAGCTTTCTTT.

This chain uses TRBV10-1 with TRBJ2-7, with TRBD2 as a possible D gene (5 bases). V was pared by 0 bases and J by 3 bases, with 12 bases between. This CDR3 contains 15 residues. Germline V gene data show CDR1 as WNHNN and CDR2 as SYGVQD (reference sequence). The CDR3 protein is CASSESGVGSYEQYF. The CDR3 DNA follows: TGCGCCAGCAGTGAGTCCGGGGTTGGGAGCTACGAGCAGTACTTC.

This clone is a singleton in its sample. The chain joins TRBV2 to TRBJ2-3; 8 nucleotides agree with TRBD1. Unmatched junction bases numbered 4, after V lost 8 bases and J lost 3 bases. The CDR3 extends over 13 amino acids. Germline CDR1 is SNHLY and CDR2 is FYNNEI. CDR3 DNA sequence: TGTGCCAGCCTCGACAGGGGTACAGATACGCAGTATTTT. Translated, it gives CASLDRGTDTQYF.